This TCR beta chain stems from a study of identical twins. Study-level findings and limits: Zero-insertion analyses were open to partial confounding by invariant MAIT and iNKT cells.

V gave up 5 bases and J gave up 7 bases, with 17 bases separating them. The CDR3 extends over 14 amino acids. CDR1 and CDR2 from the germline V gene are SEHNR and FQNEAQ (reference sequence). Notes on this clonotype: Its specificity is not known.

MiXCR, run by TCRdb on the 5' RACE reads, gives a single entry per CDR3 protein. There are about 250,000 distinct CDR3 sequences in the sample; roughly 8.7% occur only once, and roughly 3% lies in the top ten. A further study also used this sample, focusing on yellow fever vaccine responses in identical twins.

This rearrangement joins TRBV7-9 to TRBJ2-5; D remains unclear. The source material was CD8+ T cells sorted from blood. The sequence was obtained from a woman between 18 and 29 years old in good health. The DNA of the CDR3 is TGTGCCAGCAGCCCTTTTTTTTCTATTGGGACCCAGTACTTC. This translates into CASSPFFSIGTQYF.